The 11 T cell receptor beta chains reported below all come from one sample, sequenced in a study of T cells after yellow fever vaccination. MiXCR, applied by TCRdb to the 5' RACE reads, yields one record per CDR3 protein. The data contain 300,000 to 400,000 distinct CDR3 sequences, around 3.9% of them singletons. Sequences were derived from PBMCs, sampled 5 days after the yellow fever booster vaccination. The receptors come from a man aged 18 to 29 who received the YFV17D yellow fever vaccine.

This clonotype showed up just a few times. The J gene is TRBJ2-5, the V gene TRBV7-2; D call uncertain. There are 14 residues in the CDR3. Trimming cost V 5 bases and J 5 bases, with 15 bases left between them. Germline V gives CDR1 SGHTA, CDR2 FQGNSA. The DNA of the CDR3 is TGTGCCAGCAGCCCTTGGGCGTTTGGGGAGACCCAGTACTTC. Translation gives CASSPWAFGETQYF.

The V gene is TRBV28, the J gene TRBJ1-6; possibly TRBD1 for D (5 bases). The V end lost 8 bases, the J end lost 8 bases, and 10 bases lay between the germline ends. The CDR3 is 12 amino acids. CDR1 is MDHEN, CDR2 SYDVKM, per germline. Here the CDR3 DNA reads TGTGCCAGCTGGGGGGTGGATTCACCCCTCCACTTT. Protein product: CASWGVDSPLHF.

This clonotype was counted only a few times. CDR3 in amino acids: CSARTSGVRGTQYF. As DNA, the CDR3 is TGCAGTGCTAGGACTAGCGGGGTCCGTGGGACCCAGTACTTC. The chain links TRBV20-1 to TRBJ2-5, with TRBD2 matching over 11 bases. The V segment lost 3 bases and the J segment 7 bases; nucleotides outside the gene matches: 7. This CDR3 has 14 residues. Looked up from germline, CDR1 is DFQATT and CDR2 is SNEGSKA (reference sequence).

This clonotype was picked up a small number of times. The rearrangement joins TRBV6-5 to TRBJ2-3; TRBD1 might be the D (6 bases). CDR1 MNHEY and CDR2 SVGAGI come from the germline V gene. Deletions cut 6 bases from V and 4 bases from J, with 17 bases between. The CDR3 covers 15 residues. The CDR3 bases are TGTGCCAGCAGGTACCAGGGGAGCGTTGCAGATACGCAGTATTTT. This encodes CASRYQGSVADTQYF.

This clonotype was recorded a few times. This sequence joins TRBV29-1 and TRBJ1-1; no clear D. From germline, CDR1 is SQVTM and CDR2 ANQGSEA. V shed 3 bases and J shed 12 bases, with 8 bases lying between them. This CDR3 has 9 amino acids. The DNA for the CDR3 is TGCAGCGTTGAGCTAAACCCTTTCTTT. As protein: CSVELNPFF.

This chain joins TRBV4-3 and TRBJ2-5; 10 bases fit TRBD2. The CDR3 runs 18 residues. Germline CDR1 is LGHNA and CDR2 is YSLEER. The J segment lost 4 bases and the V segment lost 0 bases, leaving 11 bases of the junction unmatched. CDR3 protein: CASSQEGGPSGGGETQYF. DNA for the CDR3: TGCGCCAGCAGCCAAGAAGGGGGACCTAGCGGGGGAGGAGAGACCCAGTACTTC.

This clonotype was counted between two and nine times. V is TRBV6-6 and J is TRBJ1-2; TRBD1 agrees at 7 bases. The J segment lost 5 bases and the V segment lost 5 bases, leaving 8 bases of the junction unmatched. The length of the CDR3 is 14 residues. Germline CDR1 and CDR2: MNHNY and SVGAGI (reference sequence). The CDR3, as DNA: TGTGCCAGCAGTCCGCCCGGACAGGAATATGGCTACACCTTC. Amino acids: CASSPPGQEYGYTF.

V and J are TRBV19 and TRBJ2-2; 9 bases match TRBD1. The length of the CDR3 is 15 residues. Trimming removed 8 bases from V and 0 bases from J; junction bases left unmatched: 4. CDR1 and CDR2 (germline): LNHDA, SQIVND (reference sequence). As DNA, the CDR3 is TGTGCCAGTTTACAGGGGGCCGCGAACACCGGGGAGCTGTTTTTT. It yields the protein CASLQGAANTGELFF. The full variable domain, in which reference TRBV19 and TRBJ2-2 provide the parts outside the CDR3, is DGGITQSPKYLFRKEGQNVTLSCEQNLNHDAMYWYRQDPGQGLRLIYYSQIVNDFQKGDIAEGYSVSREKKESFPLTVTSAQKNPTAFYLCASLQGAANTGELFFGEGSRLTVL.

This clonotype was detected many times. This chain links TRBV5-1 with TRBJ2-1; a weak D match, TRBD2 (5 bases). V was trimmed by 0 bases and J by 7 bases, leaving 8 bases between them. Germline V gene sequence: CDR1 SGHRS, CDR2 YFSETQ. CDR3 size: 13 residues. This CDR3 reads CASSLVSGNEQFF. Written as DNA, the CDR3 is TGCGCCAGCAGCTTGGTTTCGGGGAATGAGCAGTTCTTC.

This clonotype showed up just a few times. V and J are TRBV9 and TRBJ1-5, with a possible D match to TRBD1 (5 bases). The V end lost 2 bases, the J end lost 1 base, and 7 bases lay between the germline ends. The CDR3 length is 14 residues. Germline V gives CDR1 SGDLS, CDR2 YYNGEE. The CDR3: CASSVGPSNQPQHF. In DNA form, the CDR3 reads TGTGCCAGCAGCGTGGGACCCAGCAATCAGCCCCAGCATTTT.

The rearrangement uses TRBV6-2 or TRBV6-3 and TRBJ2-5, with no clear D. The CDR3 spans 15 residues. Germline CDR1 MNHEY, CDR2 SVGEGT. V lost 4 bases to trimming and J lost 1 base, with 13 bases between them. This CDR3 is CASSSRRIAQETQYF. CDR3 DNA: TGTGCCAGCAGTTCCCGCCGTATAGCCCAAGAGACCCAGTACTTC.